Below, 7 T cell receptor beta chains from the same sample are listed, as sequenced in a study of neoadjuvant anti-PD-1 for oral cavity cancer. This table comes from immunoSEQ multiplex PCR, and its TCRdb copy is limited to in-frame clones, with some not included. The table has some 6,900 clones, around 74% seen once. The sample consisted of PBMCs, taken before nivolumab (anti-PD-1) treatment. All receptors derive from a person aged 35-79 years with oral cavity squamous cell carcinoma.

The chain uses TRBV19 and TRBJ1-2; D ambiguous. The CDR3 sequence is 13 residues long. Germline V CDR1 and CDR2: LNHDA, SQIVND (reference sequence). Trimming stripped 1 base from V and 4 bases from J, with 7 bases between. The CDR3 reads CASSIGRTYGYTF. The DNA for the CDR3 is TGTGCCAGTAGTATAGGGCGTACCTATGGCTACACCTTC.

This clone was counted once. The CDR3 here is CASSLMQNTGELFF. The CDR3 nucleotides are TGCGCCAGCAGCTTGATGCAGAACACCGGGGAGCTGTTTTTT. The rearrangement uses TRBV5-1 and TRBJ2-2; D uncertain. This CDR3 comprises 14 residues. CDR1 and CDR2 (germline): SGHRS, YFSETQ. V was clipped by 1 base and J by 1 base, with 5 bases between them. The variable domain in full, completed from reference TRBV5-1 and TRBJ2-2, reads KAGVTQTPRYLIKTRGQQVTLSCSPISGHRSVSWYQQTPGQGLQFLFEYFSETQRNKGNFPGRFSGRQFSNSRSEMNVSTLELGDSALYLCASSLMQNTGELFFGEGSRLTVL.

The chain is built from TRBV19 and TRBJ2-2; TRBD1 might be the D (5 bases). The CDR3 is made up of 14 amino acids. Looked up from germline, CDR1 is LNHDA and CDR2 is SQIVND (reference sequence). Trimming left V 5 bases short and J 4 bases short, with 11 bases between. Here the CDR3 reads CASSPGLGTGELFF. The CDR3 nucleotides read TGTGCCAGTAGTCCAGGGCTGGGCACCGGGGAGCTGTTTTTT.

V usage is TRBV7-6 and J usage is TRBJ2-3; TRBD2 is a possible D gene (7 bases). The V gene lost 5 bases and the J gene lost 4 bases, with 16 bases spanning the gap. The CDR3 has 15 residues. Germline CDR1 SGHVS, CDR2 FNYEAQ. The CDR3 is CASSPRGASPDTQYF. For the CDR3, the DNA is TGTGCCAGCAGCCCCCGGGGGGCCAGCCCAGATACGCAGTATTTT.

This sequence joins TRBV7-9 and TRBJ1-3, with a weak D call TRBD1 (5 bases). V was cut by 2 bases and J by 4 bases, with 9 bases left in between. This CDR3 contains 14 residues. In germline, CDR1 is SEHNR, CDR2 FQNEAQ (reference sequence). The CDR3 sequence: CASSLSRGGNTIYF. DNA for the CDR3: TGTGCCAGCAGCTTATCTCGGGGCGGAAACACCATATATTTT. Variable domain in full (rest from reference TRBV7-9 and TRBJ1-3): DTGVSQNPRHKITKRGQNVTFRCDPISEHNRLYWYRQTLGQGPEFLTYFQNEAQLEKSRLLSDRFSAERPKGSFSTLEIQRTEQGDSAMYLCASSLSRGGNTIYFGEGSWLTVV.

The chain has TRBV5-4 and TRBJ2-3; D may be TRBD1 or TRBD2 (5 bases each). The CDR3 is made up of 16 amino acids. V lost 4 bases and J 0 bases, leaving 15 bases between the germline ends. Germline assignment: CDR1 SGHNT and CDR2 YYREEE (reference sequence). The CDR3 region is CASSRTQEASTDTQYF. CDR3 sequence (DNA): TGTGCCAGCAGCCGGACACAGGAGGCTAGCACAGATACGCAGTATTTT.

The chain combines TRBV5-1 with TRBJ2-7, with 8 nucleotides matching TRBD1. CDR1 is SGHRS and CDR2 is YFSETQ in the germline V gene. V trimming: 7 bases; J trimming: 5 bases; junction bases outside the gene matches: 11. The CDR3 has 14 amino acids. CDR3 residues: CASSGQGKIDEQYF. The CDR3 coding sequence is TGCGCCAGCTCCGGACAGGGAAAGATCGACGAGCAGTACTTC.